This record looks at one TCR beta chain sequence and its context. As yet, its antigen is unknown. Because the CDR3 is missing its conserved closing phenylalanine or tryptophan, this is likely a read error. It is unclear where the CDR3 begins or ends on the DNA, so no DNA is shown, and the CDR3 is as TCRdb lists it. A second PCR of about 6 to 12 cycles used a sample-barcoded 5' primer and a J-beta primer mix. A 12-random-nucleotide template-switch adaptor tagged each cDNA molecule. In TCRdb, the 5' RACE reads were re-called with MiXCR into one record per CDR3 protein. This table has more than 1,000,000 distinct CDR3 sequences, less than 25% appearing once. The sample originates from a study of blood T cells in healthy people across ages. Study-level background: Per every two T cells, about one barcoded beta molecule was captured by template switching. Findings and caveats of the study: Because donor CMV status was unknown, expanded clonotype changes were possibly confounded.

Including both end residues, the CDR3 is 8 amino acids long. In germline, CDR1 is SGHTA, CDR2 FQGNSA. The same specimen was also included in a second study, on T cells of mothers and their children.

V usage is TRBV7-2 and J usage is TRBJ2-6. This sequence was found in a girl aged 2 to 10 in good health. Sequencing was carried out using blood. This CDR3 reads CASSLILV.